The TCR beta chain under discussion was sequenced for a study of CXCR3-negative and CXCR3-positive naive CD8 T cells. Each TRB cDNA library was prepared by 5' RACE (with UMI labels). TCRdb re-called the 5' RACE reads and gives one entry per CDR3 protein, without DNA. The ten most abundant clones cover under 0.5% of a sample with over 100,000 distinct CDR3 sequences. The CDR3 has 15 residues. Germline V lookup: CDR1 SEHNR, CDR2 FQNEAQ (reference sequence). Per CD8+ T cell subset, triplicate sorts of 300,000 cells each were done. The V and J genes are TRBV7-9 and TRBJ1-1. The receptor was derived from a human donor in good health. Some clones in this sample may be carry-over from other donors' samples. Sequenced sample: naive CXCR3- CD8+ T cells from blood. Subset reported: CD45RO-CCR7+CD27+CD95- naive CD8+ T cells lacking CXCR3 (TNR3-). CDR3 amino acids: CASSNLTTRNTEAFF.